Below, one TCR beta chain is given with its context. The target antigen is unknown. V gave up 7 bases and J gave up 7 bases, with 17 bases separating them. CDR3 length: 13 residues. Germline V gene data show CDR1 as SQVTM and CDR2 as ANQGSEA. Related graft donors supplied nonmyeloablative bone marrow transplants, and mixed chimerism was transient. Unstimulated Tregs (CD4+CD25+CD127-) and CD4+CD25- non-Tregs were sorted from PBMCs. Repertoires were generated with immunoSEQ multiplex PCR, while TCRdb's copy carries only in-frame clones and drops some. The sample holds some 47,000 clones, about nine tenths seen once. This sample was included in a study of Tregs in tolerant kidney transplant recipients. Whole-study results and caveats: This study did not directly address biological reproducibility. In tolerant patients, donor-specific Tregs outgrew total Tregs, suggesting antigen-driven expansion. Findings come from small patient numbers and require larger validation.

The receptor comes from a human patient who received a combined kidney and bone marrow transplant. Part of the T cell pool may stem from the graft donor. The chain has TRBV29-1 and TRBJ1-5; D possibly corresponds to TRBD1 (6 bases). The input for sequencing was CD8+ T cells from blood (PBMCs), taken 12 months after the transplant. The CDR3 loop is CSASQGTGQPQHF. The CDR3 DNA reads TGCAGCGCATCACAGGGAACTGGCCAGCCCCAGCATTTT.